This TCR beta chain emerged from a study of shared clonotypes between healthy human individuals. Overall study findings and caveats: Clonotype sharing among donors, it was expected, would be affected by sequencing depth.

Details on this clone: Its cognate antigen is unknown. A much larger clone is a single base away; this may be a read error.

Looked up from germline, CDR1 is SGHRS and CDR2 is YFSETQ. This CDR3 has 16 amino acids. Those who donated were healthy HIV-negative adults, with no recent acute infections or vaccinations reported. Deep-level running was used for the assay. For every subset, genomic DNA was evenly distributed across several immunoSEQ plates. Produced via immunoSEQ multiplex PCR; TCRdb's table is partial and in-frame only. This table holds about 560,000 clones, around 80% found once. The sample comprised PBMCs. The TCR was taken from a middle-aged woman in good health. Some clones in this sample may be carry-over from other donors' samples. V usage is TRBV5-1 and J usage is TRBJ2-5, with 8 bases fitting TRBD2. The CDR3 DNA reads as TGCGCCGGCAGCTGGAGGGGAGCGGGAGATGGGGAGACCCAGTACTTC. It specifies CAGSWRGAGDGETQYF.